The present TCR beta chain was sequenced within a study of blood T cells in healthy people across ages. Study-level points and caveats: Roughly linearly, TCR beta diversity per million T cells fell as age increased.

As to this clonotype: What it binds is not known.

V shed 2 bases and J shed 4 bases, with 8 bases lying between them. The CDR3 has 13 amino acids. The V gene's germline CDR1 is MGHRA and CDR2 YSYEKL. For the second PCR, which ran for about 6 to 11 cycles, a sample-barcoded 5' primer and a J-beta primer mix were used. MiXCR, run by TCRdb on the 5' RACE reads, gives a single entry per CDR3 protein. The table has 1,500,000 or so distinct CDR3 sequences, 59% seen once. Sequenced: blood. The source is a man younger than 30 in good health. The rearrangement uses TRBV4-1 and TRBJ2-5, with D possibly being TRBD2 (6 bases). The CDR3 DNA sequence: TGCGCCAGCAGCCAATTGCGGGGAGAGACCCAGTACTTC. It yields the protein CASSQLRGETQYF.